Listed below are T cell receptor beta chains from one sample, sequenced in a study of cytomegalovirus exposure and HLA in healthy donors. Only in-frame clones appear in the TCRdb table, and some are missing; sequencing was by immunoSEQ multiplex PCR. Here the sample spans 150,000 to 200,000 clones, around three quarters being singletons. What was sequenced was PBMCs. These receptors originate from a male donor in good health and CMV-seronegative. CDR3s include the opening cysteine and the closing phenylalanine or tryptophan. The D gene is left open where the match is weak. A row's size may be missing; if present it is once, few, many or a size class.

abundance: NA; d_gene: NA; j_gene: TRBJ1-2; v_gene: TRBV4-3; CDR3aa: CASSQDRQDGYTF; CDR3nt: TGCGCCAGCAGCCAAGATAGGCAGGATGGCTACACCTTC
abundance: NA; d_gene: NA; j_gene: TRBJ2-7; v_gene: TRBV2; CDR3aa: CASSEIPASEQYF; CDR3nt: TGTGCCAGCAGTGAAATACCAGCGTCCGAGCAGTACTTC
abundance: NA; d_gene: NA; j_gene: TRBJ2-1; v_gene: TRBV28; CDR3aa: CASSAPGTSSGNEQFF; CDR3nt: TGTGCCAGCAGTGCGCCCGGGACATCGAGTGGTAATGAGCAGTTCTTC
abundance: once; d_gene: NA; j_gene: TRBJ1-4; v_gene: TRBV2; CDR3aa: CASSDWGVGEKLFF; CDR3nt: TGTGCCAGCAGTGATTGGGGCGTTGGAGAAAAACTGTTTTTT
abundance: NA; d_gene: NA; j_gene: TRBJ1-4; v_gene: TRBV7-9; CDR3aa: CASSLQGEKLFF; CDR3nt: TGTGCCAGCAGTTTACAGGGTGAAAAACTGTTTTTT
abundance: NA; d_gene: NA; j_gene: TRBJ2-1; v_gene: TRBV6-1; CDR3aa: CASSGTRASSYNEQFF; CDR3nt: TGTGCCAGCAGTGGGACGAGGGCCAGCTCCTACAATGAGCAGTTCTTC
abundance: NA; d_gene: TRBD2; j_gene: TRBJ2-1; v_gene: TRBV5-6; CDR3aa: CASSPIAGGPNEQFF; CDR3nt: TGTGCCAGCAGCCCGATAGCGGGAGGGCCGAATGAGCAGTTCTTC
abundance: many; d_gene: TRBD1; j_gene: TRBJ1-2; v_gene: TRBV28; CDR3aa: CASSFIEDRMLYGYTF; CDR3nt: TGTGCCAGCAGTTTTATTGAGGACAGGATGCTCTATGGCTACACCTTC
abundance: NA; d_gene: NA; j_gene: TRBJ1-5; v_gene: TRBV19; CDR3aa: CASSIAGYGDQPQHF; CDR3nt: TGTGCCAGTAGTATTGCGGGGTATGGTGATCAGCCCCAGCATTTT
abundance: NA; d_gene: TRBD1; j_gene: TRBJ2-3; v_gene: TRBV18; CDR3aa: CASSPGTVTSTDTQYF; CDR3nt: TGTGCCAGCTCACCAGGGACAGTTACTAGCACAGATACGCAGTATTTT
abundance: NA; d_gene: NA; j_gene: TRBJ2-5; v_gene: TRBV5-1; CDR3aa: CASSRILQETQYF; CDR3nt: TGCGCCAGCAGCCGTATCCTGCAAGAGACCCAGTACTTC
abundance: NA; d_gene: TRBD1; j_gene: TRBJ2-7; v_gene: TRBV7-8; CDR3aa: CASSYTTGGSYEQYF; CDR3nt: TGTGCCAGCAGCTATACGACAGGGGGGTCCTACGAGCAGTACTTC
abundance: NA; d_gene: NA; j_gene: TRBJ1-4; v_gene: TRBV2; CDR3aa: CASSEFTTGVGEKLFF; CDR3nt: TGTGCCAGCAGTGAATTTACGACAGGAGTAGGGGAAAAACTGTTTTTT
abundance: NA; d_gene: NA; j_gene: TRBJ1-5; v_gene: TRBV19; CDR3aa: CASSEAGWTFSNQPQHF; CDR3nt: TGTGCCAGTAGCGAAGCGGGGTGGACGTTTAGCAATCAGCCCCAGCATTTT